This note documents a single TCR beta chain sequence. Its antigen remains unidentified. Qualities for individual bases were not recorded, and no much larger clone is one base off. Libraries were constructed by 5' RACE. The sample was run on an Illumina HiSeq 2500. A second PCR of about 7 to 12 cycles was run with a J-beta primer mix and a sample-barcoded 5' primer. A template-switch 5' adaptor carrying 12 random nucleotides introduced a unique molecular identifier onto each TCR beta cDNA molecule. Each sample yielded at least 2.5 million CDR3-containing paired-end reads. All of the RNA was converted into first-strand cDNA using the Mint cDNA synthesis kit, with a TRBC-specific oligonucleotide serving as the primer. All cDNA was treated with uracil-DNA glycosylase and then went through a first 18-cycle PCR with the universal primers M1SS and BC2_uni_R. The authors' analysis ran thus. Each sample was normalized by randomly selecting 1 million high-quality reads, each carrying a distinct molecular identifier. Reads with shared molecular identifiers were discarded instead of being binned into consensus sequences. MiTCR, with a Q25 quality threshold and the strictest error-elimination algorithm, was used for CDR3 identification, clonotype clustering and error correction. A nonparametric unseen species model with Euler transformation was used to estimate lower-bound total TCR beta diversity. The public reads were quality trimmed at Q25 with fastp and then assembled into clones with MiXCR by TCRdb, keeping productive beta chains. Each CDR3 protein appears once, grouped with its most common genes and DNA. The V and J calls shown here were made by TCRdb, not taken from the authors' results. The sample table records approximately 780,000 distinct CDR3 sequences; 25% to 30% of these occur just once. The ten largest make up roughly 3.1% of the sample.

The data belong to a study of blood T cells in healthy people across ages (dated by TCRdb to about 2015). Background on the whole study: In model experiments, roughly one uniquely barcoded TCR beta cDNA molecule per two T cells was captured by template switching. The donors were split into four age groups: young (average 16 years), middle-aged (39), aged (roughly 60) and long-lived (approximately 89). The study measured age-related changes in TCR beta repertoire diversity using deep sequencing normalized with unique cDNA molecular identifiers. For two donors (one aged 18 to 30 and one aged 80 or older), the study analyzed two additional independent replicas of 1 million unique cDNA reads from the same blood draw.

The 39 donors, aged about 6 to 90 years, were systemically healthy Caucasian individuals from Russia. Each donor gave about 9.7 milliliters of peripheral blood, drawn into EDTA-treated Vacutainer tubes. Ficoll-Paque density-gradient centrifugation was used to isolate PBMCs, with at least 6.5 million per sample. Total RNA, at least 6 micrograms per sample, was extracted from PBMCs with Trizol reagent. For every donor, an aliquot of PBMCs went through flow cytometry to measure the percentages of naive CD45RAhigh/CD27high T cells. Results and caveats for the whole study, not just this receptor: As age increased, observed TCR beta diversity per million T cells dropped in a roughly linear way, and a significant reduction was already evident by age around 41. Observed TCR beta diversity correlated strongly with the percentage of naive T cells measured by flow cytometry. Estimates of total diversity from one million sequenced T cells were regarded as lower bounds and underestimates. Donor CMV infection status was unknown, potentially confounding age-related changes in expanded clonotypes. Compared with the aged group, the long-lived group had more naive CD4+ T cells, fewer expanded clones and increased TCR diversity, suggesting age selection. Because profiling used bulk unsorted PBMCs, naive and antigen-experienced compartments could not be compared conclusively.

The CDR3 measures 16 amino acids from cysteine to phenylalanine. The entry retains the CDR3 DNA only, 48 bases that are in frame from base 1. CDR1 is given as MNHNY and CDR2 as SVGAGI, both from the germline V gene (reference sequence). For this chain, trimming is 0 bases at the V end and 7 bases at the J end, and the number of junction bases without a gene match is 6. These data were also filed under a second study, of T cells of mothers and their children. In that second paper, the authors write: The donors were nine systemically healthy Caucasian individuals, made up of three mothers and their six children. cDNA synthesis consumed the entire amount of extracted RNA, loaded at around 1.5 ug RNA in each 15 ul reaction. In the second PCR, the M1S primer added sample barcodes and 2-4 random nucleotides. More than 8 million TCR beta CDR3 reads were obtained from each mother, and several million reads were obtained from each child. TCR recombination output is similarly shaped by thymic selection in related and unrelated pairs, with a minor effect exerted by inherited differences. Normalized repertoire overlap was always found to be slightly, but never significantly, higher in related mother-child pairs than in unrelated mother-child pairs. No persistent microchimeric T cell clones were detected, at a sensitivity of 90 to 100 clones per million clonotypes. The study used deep NGS to compare TCR beta repertoires of mothers and children, seeking features distinguishing related mother-child pairs from unrelated individuals. Mothers averaged about 40 +/- 4 years of age and children averaged about 10 +/- 4 years. After adapters were ligated using NEBNext reagents, the libraries underwent 100+100 nt paired-end sequencing on an Illumina HiSeq 2000. To prevent cross-contamination, the mother and child libraries were prepared a month apart and were sequenced in separate runs. Each donor had between about 500,000 and 2,100,000 distinct TCR beta clonotypes identified. Naive TCR beta clonotypes were estimated from low-frequency clonotypes matched to each donor's FACS-determined naive share, without sorting.

This receptor chain uses TRBV6-6 and TRBJ1-5; a stretch of 10 junction bases matches TRBD1. Sequenced sample: blood. The clonotype comes from a boy aged 5-17 years in good health. The DNA is as follows: TGTGCCAGCAGTTACTCGACAGGACAGGGGGGCCAGCCCCAGCATTTT. It is translated as CASSYSTGQGGQPQHF.